This T cell receptor (beta chain) was captured in a study of post-analysis software for immune sequencing data. The wider study: The patients showed relapsing-remitting, secondary progressive and progressive-relapsing multiple sclerosis courses. Study-wide results and limits: A handful of TRBV segments were significantly more frequent in patients than in controls. TRBV5-6, TRBV5-1 and TRBV20-1 were among these segments.

Unique molecular identifiers were carried by the TCR beta cDNA libraries. The yield from around 1 to 10 million T cells was roughly 500,000 cDNA molecules in total. In TCRdb, the PCR reads were re-called with MiXCR into one record per CDR3 protein. The table has about 560,000 distinct CDR3 sequences, roughly 46% seen once. This clonotype was picked up a small number of times. Antigen: not known. The CDR3 covers 15 residues. The germline CDR1 and CDR2 sequences are SGDLS and YYNGEE. Trimming removed 0 bases at V and 1 base at J, with 10 bases between. The specimen was blood. V is TRBV9 and J is TRBJ1-1, with D tentatively TRBD1 (5 bases). The receptor's source is a girl aged 10-17 years with multiple sclerosis. CDR3 loop: CASSVAGVANTEAFF. The DNA of the CDR3 is TGTGCCAGCAGCGTAGCGGGGGTGGCGAACACTGAAGCTTTCTTT.